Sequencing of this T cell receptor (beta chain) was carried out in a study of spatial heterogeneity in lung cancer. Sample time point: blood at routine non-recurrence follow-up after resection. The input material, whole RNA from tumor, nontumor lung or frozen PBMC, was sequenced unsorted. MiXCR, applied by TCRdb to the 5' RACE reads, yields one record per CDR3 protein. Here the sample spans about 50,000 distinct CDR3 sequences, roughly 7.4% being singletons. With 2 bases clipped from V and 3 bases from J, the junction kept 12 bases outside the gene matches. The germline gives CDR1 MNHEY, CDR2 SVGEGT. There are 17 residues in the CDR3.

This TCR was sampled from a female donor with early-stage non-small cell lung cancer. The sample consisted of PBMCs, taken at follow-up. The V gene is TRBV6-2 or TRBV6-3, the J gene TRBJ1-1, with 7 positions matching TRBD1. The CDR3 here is CASSYPTGTGEDTEAFF. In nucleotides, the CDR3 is TGTGCCAGCAGTTACCCGACAGGGACGGGGGAGGACACTGAAGCTTTCTTT.